This is a list of T cell receptor beta chains from one sample in a study of T cell responses to AZD1222 COVID-19 vaccine. The table came from immunoSEQ multiplex PCR; TCRdb's copy has only in-frame clones and leaves some out. This repertoire shows roughly 120,000 clones, roughly 90% found once; its top ten account for roughly 7.8%. The material was peripheral blood, obtained on day 0 of AZD1222 vaccination. The receptors here all came from an adult in good health. CDR3s include the opening cysteine and the closing phenylalanine or tryptophan. Each record gives: D gene, clone size, V gene, J gene, CDR3 protein, CDR3 DNA. D genes are given only for firm matches. The size entry is marked missing in some rows and otherwise reads once, few, many or a size class.

-	few	TRBV7-8	TRBJ1-4	CASSLPSYYTGFSTNEKLFF	TGTGCCAGCAGCTTACCATCGTACTACACGGGATTTTCAACTAATGAAAAACTGTTTTTT
TRBD1	-	TRBV2	TRBJ1-5	CASYETGGGHQPQHF	TGTGCCAGCTACGAGACAGGGGGAGGGCATCAGCCCCAGCATTTT
TRBD1	once	TRBV29-1	TRBJ1-1	CSGGQDHTEAFF	TGCAGCGGCGGACAGGACCACACTGAAGCTTTCTTT
-	-	TRBV6-1	TRBJ1-4	CASSEGVANEKLFF	TGTGCCAGCAGTGAGGGGGTAGCTAATGAAAAACTGTTTTTT
-	-	TRBV27	TRBJ2-2	CASSLLGVPNTGELFF	TGTGCCAGCAGTTTACTAGGGGTCCCGAACACCGGGGAGCTGTTTTTT
-	-	TRBV24-1	TRBJ2-7	CATSDRHSYEQYF	TGTGCCACCAGTGATCGACATAGCTACGAGCAGTACTTC
-	-	TRBV6-4	TRBJ2-2	CASGSEAGFTGELFF	TGTGCCAGCGGCAGCGAGGCAGGGTTCACCGGGGAGCTGTTTTTT
-	-	TRBV7-9	TRBJ2-7	CASSLAPRAAEQYF	TGTGCCAGCAGCTTAGCCCCACGGGCGGCCGAGCAGTACTTC
-	-	TRBV28	TRBJ1-5	CASSVNGPQHF	TGTGCCAGCAGTGTAAACGGGCCCCAGCATTTT
-	-	TRBV6-5	TRBJ2-1	CASSYSRVYPYNEQFF	TGTGCCAGCAGTTACTCGAGGGTCTACCCCTACAATGAGCAGTTCTTC
-	-	TRBV29-1	TRBJ2-7	CSVVGDNRGQSYEQYF	TGCAGCGTTGTTGGGGACAACCGGGGGCAATCCTACGAGCAGTACTTC
-	-	TRBV6-1	TRBJ1-2	CASSEVPSLSYTF	TGTGCCAGCAGTGAAGTGCCCTCGCTCAGCTACACCTTC
-	-	TRBV19	TRBJ1-4	CASTNRGTNEKLFF	TGTGCCAGTACTAATCGCGGGACAAATGAAAAACTGTTTTTT
-	-	TRBV25-1	TRBJ1-5	CASSDSDTQPQHF	TGTGCCAGCAGTGATAGTGATACTCAGCCCCAGCATTTT
-	-	TRBV30	TRBJ1-1	CAWTTQMNTEAFF	TGTGCCTGGACCACCCAAATGAACACTGAAGCTTTCTTT
TRBD1	few	TRBV27	TRBJ1-1	CASSYRGTGPRLAFF	TGTGCCAGCAGTTACCGCGGGACAGGCCCACGTCTAGCTTTCTTT
-	once	TRBV5-5	TRBJ2-5	CASSFRMGMGETQYF	TGTGCCAGCAGCTTTAGGATGGGGATGGGAGAGACCCAGTACTTC
TRBD1	-	TRBV19	TRBJ2-3	CASTGTVSTDTQYF	TGTGCCAGTACTGGGACAGTTAGCACAGATACGCAGTATTTT
-	-	TRBV6-5	TRBJ2-2	CASREVLTGELFF	TGTGCCAGCAGGGAGGTTTTAACCGGGGAGCTGTTTTTT
-	-	TRBV12-3/TRBV12-4	TRBJ1-2	CASSWSGHGYTF	TGTGCCAGCAGTTGGTCGGGGCACGGCTACACCTTC
-	-	TRBV24-1	TRBJ1-2	CATSDLGSYGYTF	TGTGCCACCAGTGATTTGGGCAGCTATGGCTACACCTTC
TRBD2	once	TRBV28	TRBJ2-2	CASWEGTGELFF	TGTGCCAGCTGGGAGGGGACCGGGGAGCTGTTTTTT
TRBD2	-	TRBV3-1/TRBV3-2	TRBJ2-3	CASSQVLAATDTQYF	TGTGCCAGCAGCCAAGTGCTAGCGGCCACAGATACGCAGTATTTT
-	-	TRBV6-1	TRBJ1-3	CASSESGSGNTIYF	TGTGCCAGCAGTGAATCAGGGTCCGGAAACACCATATATTTT
-	-	TRBV7-2	TRBJ1-5	CASSSQGSANQPQHF	TGTGCCAGCAGCTCACAGGGATCGGCCAATCAGCCCCAGCATTTT
-	once	TRBV6-5	TRBJ1-6	CASSVMDGYNSPLHF	TGTGCCAGCAGCGTGATGGACGGCTATAATTCACCCCTCCACTTT
-	once	TRBV5-4	TRBJ1-1	CASRQAASIHTEAFF	TGTGCCAGCAGACAGGCGGCCTCCATCCACACTGAAGCTTTCTTT
-	-	TRBV30	TRBJ1-2	CAWSRGGYGYTF	TGTGCCTGGAGTCGGGGGGGCTATGGCTACACCTTC
TRBD2	-	TRBV4-1	TRBJ2-2	CASSQAGGASVGELFF	TGCGCCAGCAGCCAAGCCGGGGGGGCAAGTGTCGGGGAGCTGTTTTTT
-	-	TRBV3-1/TRBV3-2	TRBJ2-7	CASSQGDYEQYF	TGTGCCAGCAGCCAGGGTGACTACGAGCAGTACTTC
-	-	TRBV3-1/TRBV3-2	TRBJ1-5	CASSPGVGSNQPQHF	TGTGCCAGCAGCCCCGGGGTAGGGAGCAATCAGCCCCAGCATTTT
-	once	TRBV7-3	TRBJ2-1	CASSLNNEQFF	TGTGCCAGCAGCTTAAACAATGAGCAGTTCTTC
-	-	TRBV19	TRBJ2-2	CASSRGTRRTTGELFF	TGTGCCAGTAGTCGGGGTACGAGGAGAACCACCGGGGAGCTGTTTTTT
TRBD1	-	TRBV10-3	TRBJ1-5	CAISDTSGTGGGNQPQHF	TGTGCCATCAGTGACACCTCCGGGACAGGAGGAGGGAATCAGCCCCAGCATTTT
TRBD1	-	TRBV5-6	TRBJ2-1	CASSLGQGRYNEQFF	TGTGCCAGCAGCTTGGGACAGGGGCGATACAACGAGCAGTTCTTC
-	-	TRBV11-3	TRBJ2-1	CASSLGVDYYNEQFF	TGTGCCAGCAGCTTAGGGGTTGACTACTACAATGAGCAGTTCTTC
-	-	TRBV4-2	TRBJ1-5	CASSQGVGGLYSNQPQHF	TGTGCCAGCAGCCAAGGGGTCGGGGGGTTGTATAGCAATCAGCCCCAGCATTTT
-	-	TRBV6-5	TRBJ1-5	CASSYDGFNSNQPQHF	TGTGCCAGCAGTTACGATGGATTCAATAGCAATCAGCCCCAGCATTTT
TRBD1	-	TRBV27	TRBJ1-4	CASRSWQGVYNNEKLFF	TGTGCCAGCCGAAGTTGGCAGGGGGTCTACAATAATGAAAAACTGTTTTTT
-	-	TRBV30	TRBJ2-7	CAWSVAGSIRYEQYF	TGTGCCTGGAGTGTCGCAGGGTCTATTCGCTACGAGCAGTACTTC
TRBD2	-	TRBV5-1	TRBJ2-7	CASSPGLAGGDEQYF	TGCGCCAGCAGCCCAGGACTAGCGGGGGGGGACGAGCAGTACTTC
-	-	TRBV29-1	TRBJ1-1	CSSRGQRNTEAFF	TGCAGCTCTCGGGGACAAAGGAACACTGAAGCTTTCTTT
-	-	TRBV10-3	TRBJ2-7	CAISYNSYEQYF	TGTGCCATCAGTTACAACTCCTACGAGCAGTACTTC
TRBD2	-	TRBV5-1	TRBJ2-3	CASSQAGLAGSTDTQYF	TGCGCCAGCAGCCAGGCGGGGCTAGCGGGGAGCACAGATACGCAGTATTTT
-	-	TRBV21-1	TRBJ1-1	CASSKQTGGTEAFF	TGTGCCAGCAGCAAACAGACCGGGGGGACTGAAGCTTTCTTT
-	-	TRBV7-2	TRBJ2-3	CAGQAPTVTDTQYF	TGTGCAGGTCAAGCACCGACTGTCACAGATACGCAGTATTTT